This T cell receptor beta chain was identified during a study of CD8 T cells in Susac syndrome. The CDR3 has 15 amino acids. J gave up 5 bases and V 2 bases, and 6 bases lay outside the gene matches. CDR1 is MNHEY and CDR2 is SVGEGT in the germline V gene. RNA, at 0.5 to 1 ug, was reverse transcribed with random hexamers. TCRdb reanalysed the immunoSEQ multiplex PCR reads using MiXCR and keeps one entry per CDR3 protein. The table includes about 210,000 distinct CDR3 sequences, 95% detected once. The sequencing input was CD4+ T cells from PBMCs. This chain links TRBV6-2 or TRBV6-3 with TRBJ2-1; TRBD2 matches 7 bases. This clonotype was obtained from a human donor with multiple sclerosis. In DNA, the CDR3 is TGTGCCAGCAGTTACACGGGGGGTATACACAATGAGCAGTTCTTC. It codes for CASSYTGGIHNEQFF.